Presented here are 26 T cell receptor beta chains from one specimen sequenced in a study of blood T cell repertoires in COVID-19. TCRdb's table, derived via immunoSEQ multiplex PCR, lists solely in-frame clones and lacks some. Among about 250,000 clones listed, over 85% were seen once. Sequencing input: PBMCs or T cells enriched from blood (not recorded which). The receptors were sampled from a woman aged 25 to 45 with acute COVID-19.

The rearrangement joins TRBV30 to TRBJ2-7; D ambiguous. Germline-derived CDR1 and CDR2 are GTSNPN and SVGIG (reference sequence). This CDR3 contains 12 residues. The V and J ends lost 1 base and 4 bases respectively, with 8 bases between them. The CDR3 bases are TGTGCCTGGAGTGCCACTACGTACGAGCAGTACTTC. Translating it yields CAWSATTYEQYF.

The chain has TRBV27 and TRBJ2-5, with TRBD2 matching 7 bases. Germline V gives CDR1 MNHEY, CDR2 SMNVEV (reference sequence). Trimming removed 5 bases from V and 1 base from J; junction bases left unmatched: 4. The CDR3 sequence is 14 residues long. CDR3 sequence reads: CASSRRGIQETQYF. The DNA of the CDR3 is TGTGCCAGCAGTCGGCGGGGGATCCAAGAGACCCAGTACTTC.

In DNA, the CDR3 is TGTGCCAGCAGCTTAAATAGCGGGGCCCCGGGTGAGCAGTACTTC. It translates to CASSLNSGAPGEQYF. J is TRBJ2-7 and V is TRBV11-2; the match to TRBD2 covers 8 bases. CDR3 length: 15 residues. The J segment lost 7 bases and the V segment lost 2 bases, leaving 10 bases of the junction unmatched. Looked up from germline, CDR1 is SGHAT and CDR2 is FQNNGV.

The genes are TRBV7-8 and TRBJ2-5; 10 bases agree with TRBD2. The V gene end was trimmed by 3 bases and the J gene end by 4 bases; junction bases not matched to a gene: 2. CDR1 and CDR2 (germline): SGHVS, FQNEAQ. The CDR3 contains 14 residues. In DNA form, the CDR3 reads TGTGCCAGCAGCTTTCTAGCGGGGGTAGAGACCCAGTACTTC. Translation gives CASSFLAGVETQYF.

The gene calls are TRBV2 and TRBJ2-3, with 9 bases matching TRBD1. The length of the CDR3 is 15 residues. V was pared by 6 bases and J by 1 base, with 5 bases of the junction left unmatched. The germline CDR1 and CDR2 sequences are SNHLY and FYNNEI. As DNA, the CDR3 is TGTGCCAGCAGCCGTCGGGACAGGGGCACAGATACGCAGTATTTT. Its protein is CASSRRDRGTDTQYF.

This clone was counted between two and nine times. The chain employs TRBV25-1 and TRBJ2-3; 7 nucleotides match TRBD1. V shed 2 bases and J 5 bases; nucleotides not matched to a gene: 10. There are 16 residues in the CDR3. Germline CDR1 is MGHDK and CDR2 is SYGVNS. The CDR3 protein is CASSEPGDSRRDTQYF. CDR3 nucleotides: TGTGCCAGCAGTGAACCAGGGGACAGCCGTCGAGATACGCAGTATTTT.

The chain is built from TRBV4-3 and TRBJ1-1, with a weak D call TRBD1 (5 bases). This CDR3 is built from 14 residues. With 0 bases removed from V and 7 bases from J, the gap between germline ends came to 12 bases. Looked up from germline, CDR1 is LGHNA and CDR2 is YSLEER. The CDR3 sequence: CASSQERDSSEAFF. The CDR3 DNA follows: TGCGCCAGCAGCCAAGAAAGGGACTCCAGTGAAGCTTTCTTT.

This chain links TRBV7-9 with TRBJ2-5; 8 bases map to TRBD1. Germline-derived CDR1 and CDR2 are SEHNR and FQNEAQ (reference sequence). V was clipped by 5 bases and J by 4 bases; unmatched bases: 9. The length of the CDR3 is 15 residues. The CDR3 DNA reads TGTGCCAGCAGCCGCCGACAGGGGACGCTAGAGACCCAGTACTTC. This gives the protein CASSRRQGTLETQYF.

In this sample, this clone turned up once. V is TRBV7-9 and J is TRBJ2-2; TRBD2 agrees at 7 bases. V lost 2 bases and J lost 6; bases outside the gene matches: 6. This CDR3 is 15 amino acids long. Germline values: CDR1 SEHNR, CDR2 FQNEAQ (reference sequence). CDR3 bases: TGTGCCAGCAGCTTATTTGGGACTATACCCGGGGAGCTGTTTTTT. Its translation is CASSLFGTIPGELFF.

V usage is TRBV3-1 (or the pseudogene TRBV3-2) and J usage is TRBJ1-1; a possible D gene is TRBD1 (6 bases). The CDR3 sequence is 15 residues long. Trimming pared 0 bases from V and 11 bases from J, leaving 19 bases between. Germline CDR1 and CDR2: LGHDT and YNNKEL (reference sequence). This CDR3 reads CASSQDRGRGFFAFF. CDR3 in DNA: TGTGCCAGCAGCCAAGATCGAGGCAGGGGATTTTTTGCTTTCTTT.

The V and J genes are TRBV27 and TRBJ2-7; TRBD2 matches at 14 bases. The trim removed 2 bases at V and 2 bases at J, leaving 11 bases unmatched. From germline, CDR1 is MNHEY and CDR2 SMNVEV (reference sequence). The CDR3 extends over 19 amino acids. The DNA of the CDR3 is TGTGCCAGCAGTTTACGCCCGGGACTAGCGGGGGCCGAAGCCTACGAGCAGTACTTC. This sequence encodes CASSLRPGLAGAEAYEQYF.

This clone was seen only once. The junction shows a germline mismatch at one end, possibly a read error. The CDR3 region has the DNA TGTGCCAGCAGCGTCGGACTAGTCCCGACACTCTTC. Amino acids: CASSVGLVPTLF. This sequence joins TRBV7-9 and TRBJ2-7, with 7 bases fitting TRBD2. This CDR3 region has 12 residues. CDR1 is SEHNR, CDR2 FQNEAQ, per germline (reference sequence).

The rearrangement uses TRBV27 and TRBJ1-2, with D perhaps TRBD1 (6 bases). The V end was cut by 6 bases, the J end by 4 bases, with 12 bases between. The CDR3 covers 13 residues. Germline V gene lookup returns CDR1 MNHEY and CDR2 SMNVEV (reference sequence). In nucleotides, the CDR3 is TGTGCCAGCAGAAAGACAGGTGCCTATGGCTACACCTTC. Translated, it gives CASRKTGAYGYTF.

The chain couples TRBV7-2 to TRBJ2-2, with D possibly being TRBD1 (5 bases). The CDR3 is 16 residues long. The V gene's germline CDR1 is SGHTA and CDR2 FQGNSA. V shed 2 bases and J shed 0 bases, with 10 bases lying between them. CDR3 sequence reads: CASSLNRISNTGELFF. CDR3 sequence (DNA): TGTGCCAGCAGCTTAAACAGGATCTCGAACACCGGGGAGCTGTTTTTT.

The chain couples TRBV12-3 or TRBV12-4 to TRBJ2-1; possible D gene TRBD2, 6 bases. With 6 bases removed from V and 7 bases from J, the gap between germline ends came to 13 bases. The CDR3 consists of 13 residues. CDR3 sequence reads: CASSPFAGNEQFF. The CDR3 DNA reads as TGTGCCAGCAGCCCCTTCGCGGGGAATGAGCAGTTCTTC.

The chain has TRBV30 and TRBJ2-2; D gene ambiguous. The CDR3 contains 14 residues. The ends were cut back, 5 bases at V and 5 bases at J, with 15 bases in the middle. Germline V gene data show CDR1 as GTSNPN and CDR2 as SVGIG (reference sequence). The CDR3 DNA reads TGTGCCTGGGGATTTTCATTCGGGACCGGGGAGCTGTTTTTT. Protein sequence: CAWGFSFGTGELFF.

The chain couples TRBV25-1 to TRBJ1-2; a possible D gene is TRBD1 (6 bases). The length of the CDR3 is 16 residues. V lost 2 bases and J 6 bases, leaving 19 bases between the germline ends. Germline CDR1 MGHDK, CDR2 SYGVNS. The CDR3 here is CASSERMGAPLDGYTF. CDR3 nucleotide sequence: TGTGCCAGCAGTGAAAGAATGGGGGCGCCTCTGGATGGCTACACCTTC.

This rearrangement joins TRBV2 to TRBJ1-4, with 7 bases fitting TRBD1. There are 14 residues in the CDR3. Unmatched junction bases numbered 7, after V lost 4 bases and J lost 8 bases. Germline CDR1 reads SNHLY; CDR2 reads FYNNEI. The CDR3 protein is CASSGDSLAEKLFF. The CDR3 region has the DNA TGTGCCAGCAGTGGGGACAGCCTGGCGGAAAAACTGTTTTTT.

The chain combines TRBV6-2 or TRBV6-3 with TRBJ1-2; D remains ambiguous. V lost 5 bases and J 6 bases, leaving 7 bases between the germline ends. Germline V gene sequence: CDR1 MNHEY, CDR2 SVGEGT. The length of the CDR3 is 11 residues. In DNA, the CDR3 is TGTGCCAGCAGTCGGTTGGATGGCTACACCTTC. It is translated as CASSRLDGYTF.

CDR3 nucleotide sequence: TGTGCCAGTAGTTGGACAGGGCACTACACCTTC. It specifies CASSWTGHYTF. V usage is TRBV19 and J usage is TRBJ1-2, with 8 bases identical to TRBD1. In germline, CDR1 is LNHDA, CDR2 SQIVND (reference sequence). V dropped 5 bases and J dropped 10; count of bases not matched to a gene: 3. The CDR3 loop spans 11 amino acids.

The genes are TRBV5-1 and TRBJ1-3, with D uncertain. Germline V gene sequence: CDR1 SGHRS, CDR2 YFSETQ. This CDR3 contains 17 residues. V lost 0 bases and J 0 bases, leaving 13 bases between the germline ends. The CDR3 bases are TGCGCCAGCAGCTTGGTCTCGCAGCACTACTCTGGAAACACCATATATTTT. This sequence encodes CASSLVSQHYSGNTIYF. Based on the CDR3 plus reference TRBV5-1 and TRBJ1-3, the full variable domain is KAGVTQTPRYLIKTRGQQVTLSCSPISGHRSVSWYQQTPGQGLQFLFEYFSETQRNKGNFPGRFSGRQFSNSRSEMNVSTLELGDSALYLCASSLVSQHYSGNTIYFGEGSWLTVV.

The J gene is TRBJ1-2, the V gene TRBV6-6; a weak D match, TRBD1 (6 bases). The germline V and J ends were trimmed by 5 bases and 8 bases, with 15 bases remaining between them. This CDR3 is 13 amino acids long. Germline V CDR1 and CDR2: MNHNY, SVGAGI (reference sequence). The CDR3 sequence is CASSTDSLEGYTF. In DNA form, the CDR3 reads TGTGCCAGCAGTACGGACAGCCTCGAGGGCTACACCTTC.

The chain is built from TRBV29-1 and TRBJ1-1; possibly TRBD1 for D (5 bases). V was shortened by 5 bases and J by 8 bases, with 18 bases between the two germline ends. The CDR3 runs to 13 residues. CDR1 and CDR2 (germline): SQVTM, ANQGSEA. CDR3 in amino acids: CSVRYAGGGEAFF. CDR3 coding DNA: TGCAGCGTTCGCTATGCGGGGGGAGGGGAAGCTTTCTTT.

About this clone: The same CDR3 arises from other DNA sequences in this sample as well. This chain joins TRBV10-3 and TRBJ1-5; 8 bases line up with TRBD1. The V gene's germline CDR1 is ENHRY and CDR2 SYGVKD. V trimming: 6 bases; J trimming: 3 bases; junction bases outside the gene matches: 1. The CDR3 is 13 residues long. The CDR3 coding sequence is TGTGCCATCAGGACAGGGGACAATCAGCCCCAGCATTTT. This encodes CAIRTGDNQPQHF.

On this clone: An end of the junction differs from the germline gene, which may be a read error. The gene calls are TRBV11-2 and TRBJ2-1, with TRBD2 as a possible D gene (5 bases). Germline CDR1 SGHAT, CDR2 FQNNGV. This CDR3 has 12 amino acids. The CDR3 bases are TGTGCCAGCAGATTAGGAGGTTATGAGCAGTTCTTC. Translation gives CASRLGGYEQFF.

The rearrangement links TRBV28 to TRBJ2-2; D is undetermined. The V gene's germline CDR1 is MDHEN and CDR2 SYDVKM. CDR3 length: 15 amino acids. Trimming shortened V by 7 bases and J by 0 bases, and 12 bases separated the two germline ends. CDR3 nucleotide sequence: TGTGCCAGCAACTCGGTCCGGGCGAACACCGGGGAGCTGTTTTTT. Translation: CASNSVRANTGELFF.